This T cell receptor beta chain was obtained from a study of CD4 T cells in relation to SARS-CoV-2 and coronaviruses. Profiling relied on immunoSEQ multiplex PCR, and the TCRdb table lists in-frame clones only, not all of them. The sample has about 36,000 clones, about 79% seen once. Study-wide results and caveats: The assay detects memory recall responses, not culture-primed primary responses.

About this clone itself: Its antigen is unknown.

The J segment lost 1 base and the V segment lost 6 bases, leaving 15 bases of the junction unmatched. CDR3 length equals 20 residues. Germline V gives CDR1 WSHSY, CDR2 SAAADI. Sorted naive or memory CD4+ cells met CEF peptides for around ten days. This clonotype was sampled from an adult with COVID-19. The sample consisted of naive CD4+ T cells from PBMCs, cultured in vitro. Subset described: naive CD4+ T cells isolated by negative enrichment. V gene TRBV10-2 combines with J gene TRBJ2-3; 14 nucleotides align to TRBD2. The CDR3 region has the DNA TGCGCCAGCAGAGAACAGGGGGCAGGGACTAGCGGGAGAGGCACAGATACGCAGTATTTT. Its translation: CASREQGAGTSGRGTDTQYF.